The clone carrying this T cell receptor (beta chain) was counted once. The target antigen is unknown. This entry belongs to a study of T cell clonotyping in hematopoietic cell transplantation. Study observations and caveats: Graft donor and pretransplant recipient Inverse Simpson Index values predicted broader posttransplant TCR diversity. Few recipient clonotypes overlapped donors; over 97% were de novo at given depth. Pathologically expanded recipient clonotypes increased progressively from day 30 to day 180 as diversity fell.

Here immunoSEQ multiplex PCR was the method, and the copy in TCRdb shows in-frame clones only, minus some. The sample lists 13,000 or so clones, over 95% occurring once. Recipient blood drawn about 28 days pretransplant and days 30, 100, 180 after. The clonotype was recovered from a female patient in her 50s who had an allogeneic stem cell transplant from an unrelated donor, so T cells may come from the graft donor. Some clones in this sample may be carry-over from other donors' samples. This material consisted of peripheral blood mononuclear cells, taken 30 days after allogeneic stem cell transplant.

In nucleotides, the CDR3 is TGCAGTGCTCTAGCTAGGGAGACCCAGTACTTC. Its translation is CSALARETQYF. The V gene is TRBV20-1, the J gene TRBJ2-5; TRBD2 is a possible D gene (5 bases). The germline V and J ends were trimmed by 5 bases and 5 bases, with 9 bases remaining between them. Germline values: CDR1 DFQATT, CDR2 SNEGSKA (reference sequence). This CDR3 region has 11 residues.